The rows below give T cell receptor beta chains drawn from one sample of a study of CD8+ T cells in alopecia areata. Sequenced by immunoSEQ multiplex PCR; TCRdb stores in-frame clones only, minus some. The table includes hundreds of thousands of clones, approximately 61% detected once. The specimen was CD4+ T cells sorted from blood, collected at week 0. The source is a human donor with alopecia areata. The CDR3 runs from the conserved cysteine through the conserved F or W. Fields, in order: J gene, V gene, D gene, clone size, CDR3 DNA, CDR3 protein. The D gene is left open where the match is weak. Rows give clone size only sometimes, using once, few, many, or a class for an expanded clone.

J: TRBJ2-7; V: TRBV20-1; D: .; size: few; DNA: TGCAGTGCTGTCGTCTCCTACGAGCAGTACTTC; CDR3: CSAVVSYEQYF
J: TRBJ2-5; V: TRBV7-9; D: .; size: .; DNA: TGTGCCAGCAGCTTAGGGGGGTCAGAGACCCAGTACTTC; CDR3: CASSLGGSETQYF
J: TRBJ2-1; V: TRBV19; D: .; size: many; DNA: TGTGCCAGTAGCCCGACGGGCAGCTCCTACAATGAGCAGTTCTTC; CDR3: CASSPTGSSYNEQFF
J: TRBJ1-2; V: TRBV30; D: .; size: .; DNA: TGTGCCTGGAGTGTAATCGTTGGGGCTCATGGCTACACCTTC; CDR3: CAWSVIVGAHGYTF
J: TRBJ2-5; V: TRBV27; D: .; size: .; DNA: TGTGCCAGCAGCCGACCCGCCGGTCGTCAGTACTTC; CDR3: CASSRPAGRQYF
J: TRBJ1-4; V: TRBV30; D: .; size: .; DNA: TGTGCCTGGAGTGCCCAATCTAATGAAAAACTGTTTTTT; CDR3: CAWSAQSNEKLFF
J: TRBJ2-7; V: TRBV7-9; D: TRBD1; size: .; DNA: TGTGCCAGCAGCTCCGGGACAGGGGCTACCTACGAGCAGTACTTC; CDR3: CASSSGTGATYEQYF
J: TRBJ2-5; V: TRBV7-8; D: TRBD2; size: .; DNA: TGTGCCAGCAGCTTGCTTGGGGGAGGGGAGACCCAGTACTTC; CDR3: CASSLLGGGETQYF
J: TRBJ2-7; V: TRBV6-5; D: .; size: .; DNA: TGTGCCAGCAGTACCTCCTACGAGCAGTACTTC; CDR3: CASSTSYEQYF
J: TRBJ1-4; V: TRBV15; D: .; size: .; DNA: TGTGCCACCAGCAGAGATAGGATCCGGGGAACTAATGAAAAACTGTTTTTT; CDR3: CATSRDRIRGTNEKLFF
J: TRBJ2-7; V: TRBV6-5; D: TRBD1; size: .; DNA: TGTGCCACCGGAAAGGGGGCCTACTACGAGCAGTACTTC; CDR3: CATGKGAYYEQYF
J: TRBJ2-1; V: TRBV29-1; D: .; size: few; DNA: TGCAGCGTTGATAGGGGTAATGAGCAGTTCTTC; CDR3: CSVDRGNEQFF
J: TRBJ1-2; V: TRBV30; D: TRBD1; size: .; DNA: TGTGCCTGGAGTGGTTCGGTCAGGGGGCGACGTGACTATGGCTACACCTTC; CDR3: CAWSGSVRGRRDYGYTF
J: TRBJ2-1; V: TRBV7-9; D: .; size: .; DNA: TGTGCCAGCAGCGCCCGCGAAAGTGAAGAGGGTGGTGAGCAGTTCTTC; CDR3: CASSARESEEGGEQFF
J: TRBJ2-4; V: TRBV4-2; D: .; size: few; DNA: TGTGCCAGCAGCCAAGGGGTAGCAGGGCCCTGGGCCAAAAACATTCAGTACTTC; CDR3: CASSQGVAGPWAKNIQYF
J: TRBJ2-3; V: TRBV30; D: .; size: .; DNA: TGTGCCTGGAGTGTTGGCAGGGCCCTCACAGATACGCAGTATTTT; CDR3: CAWSVGRALTDTQYF
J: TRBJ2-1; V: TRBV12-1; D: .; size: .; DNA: TGTGCCAGCAGCTTTGGGCTAGCGGGAAACAATGAGCAGTTCTTC; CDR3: CASSFGLAGNNEQFF
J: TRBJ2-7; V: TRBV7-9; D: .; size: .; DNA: TGTGCCAGCAGCTTATCTGGATGGAACTACGAGCAGTACTTC; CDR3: CASSLSGWNYEQYF
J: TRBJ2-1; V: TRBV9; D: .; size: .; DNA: .; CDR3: CASSVAGGIEFF
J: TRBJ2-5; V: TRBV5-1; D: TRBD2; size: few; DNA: TGCGCCAGCAGCTTCGGCGGGAGGAGCCAAGAGACCCAGTACTTC; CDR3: CASSFGGRSQETQYF
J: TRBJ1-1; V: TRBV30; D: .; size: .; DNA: TGTGCCTGGAGTGTGTGGGCCCCAGTGAAGGAAGCTTTCTTT; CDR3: CAWSVWAPVKEAFF
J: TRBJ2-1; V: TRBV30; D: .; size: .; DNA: TGTGCCTGGAGGTACAGGGCGACTTCCTACAATGAGCAGTTCTTC; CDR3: CAWRYRATSYNEQFF
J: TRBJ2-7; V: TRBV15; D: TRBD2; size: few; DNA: TGTGCCACCAGCAGCCGGGACAGAAGCGGGAGGGCCCCCTACGAGCAGTACTTC; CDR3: CATSSRDRSGRAPYEQYF
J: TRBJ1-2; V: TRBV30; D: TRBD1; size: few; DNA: TGTGCCTGGACCACACCAGGGGGCTTCTGGGGCTACACCTTC; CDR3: CAWTTPGGFWGYTF
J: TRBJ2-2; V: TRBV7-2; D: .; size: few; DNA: TGTGCCAGCAGCCCCACTTTCACCGGGGAGCTGTTTTTT; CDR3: CASSPTFTGELFF
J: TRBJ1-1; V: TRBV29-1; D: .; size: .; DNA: TGCAGCGTTGAGAGGAGTTGGAACACTGAAGCTTTCTTT; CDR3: CSVERSWNTEAFF
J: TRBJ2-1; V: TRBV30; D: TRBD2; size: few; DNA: TGTGCCTGGAGGCTAGCGGGAGGGCGAAATGAGCAGTTCTTC; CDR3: CAWRLAGGRNEQFF
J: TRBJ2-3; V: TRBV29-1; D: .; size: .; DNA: TGCAGCGTTGAGGGTTCATTGGTTAGCACAGATACGCAGTATTTT; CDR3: CSVEGSLVSTDTQYF
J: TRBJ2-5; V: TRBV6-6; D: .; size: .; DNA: TGTGCCAGCAGTTATGAGGGGCTAGGGGAGACCCAGTACTTC; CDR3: CASSYEGLGETQYF
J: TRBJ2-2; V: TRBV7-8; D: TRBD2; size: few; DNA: TGTGCCAGCAGCTCGATGGGACTAGCGGGAGGGCCCGCCGGGGAGCTGTTTTTT; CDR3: CASSSMGLAGGPAGELFF
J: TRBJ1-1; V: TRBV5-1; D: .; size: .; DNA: TGCGCCAGCAGCTCAGGAACAGGAGCGAACACTGAAGCTTTCTTT; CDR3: CASSSGTGANTEAFF
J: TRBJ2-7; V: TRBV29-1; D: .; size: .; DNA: TGCAGCGTTGAAGATAAAGCGAGCTACGAGCAGTACTTC; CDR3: CSVEDKASYEQYF
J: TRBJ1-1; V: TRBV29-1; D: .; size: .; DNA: TGCAGCGTTGAATATGGGGGGGTGGCTGAAGCTTTCTTT; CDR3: CSVEYGGVAEAFF
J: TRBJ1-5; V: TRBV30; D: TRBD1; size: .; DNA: TGTGCCTGGAGTGTACGGGGACAGGGAGATCAGCCCCAGCATTTT; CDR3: CAWSVRGQGDQPQHF
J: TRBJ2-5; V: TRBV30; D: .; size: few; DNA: TGTGCCTGGAGTGTGGGAGAGACCCAGTACTTC; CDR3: CAWSVGETQYF
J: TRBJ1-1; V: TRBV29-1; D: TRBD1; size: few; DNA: TGCAGCGGAGGGGGCATCACTGAAGCTTTCTTT; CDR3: CSGGGITEAFF
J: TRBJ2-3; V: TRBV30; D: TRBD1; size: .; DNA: TGTGCCTGGAGCGGGGACAGATCTAGCACAGATACGCAGTATTTT; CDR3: CAWSGDRSSTDTQYF
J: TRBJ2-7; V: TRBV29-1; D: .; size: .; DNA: TGCAGCGTTTCAGGACGGGTAACCTACGAGCAGTACTTC; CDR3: CSVSGRVTYEQYF
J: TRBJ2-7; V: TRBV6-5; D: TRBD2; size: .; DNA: TGTGCCAGCAGTTACTCAAAATGGGGAGGGACTCAGGAGCAGTACTTC; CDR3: CASSYSKWGGTQEQYF
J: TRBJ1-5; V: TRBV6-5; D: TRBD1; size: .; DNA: TGTGCCAGCAGTGGGACAGGGGCCTATCAGCCCCAGCATTTT; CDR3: CASSGTGAYQPQHF
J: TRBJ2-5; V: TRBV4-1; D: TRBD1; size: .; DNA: TGCGCCAGCAGCCAAGCGGCACAGGGGGAGACCCAGTACTTC; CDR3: CASSQAAQGETQYF
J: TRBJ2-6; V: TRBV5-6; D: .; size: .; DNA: TGTGCCAGCAGCTTCAGGGGTTCTGGGGCCAACGTCCTGACTTTC; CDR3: CASSFRGSGANVLTF
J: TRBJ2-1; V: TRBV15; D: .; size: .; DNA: TGTGCCACCAGCAGAGATCCTCTCGGGTCCTACAATGAGCAGTTCTTC; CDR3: CATSRDPLGSYNEQFF
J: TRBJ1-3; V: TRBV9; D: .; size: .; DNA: TGTGCCAGCAGCGTTGTGTCTTTGCCTACCTCTGGAAACACCATATATTTT; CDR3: CASSVVSLPTSGNTIYF
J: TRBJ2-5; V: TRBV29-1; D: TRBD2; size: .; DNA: TGCAGCGGCCGAGGACTAGCGGGAGGCCGTCAAGAGACCCAGTACTTC; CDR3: CSGRGLAGGRQETQYF
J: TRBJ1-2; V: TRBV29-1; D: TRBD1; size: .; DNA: TGCAGCGTGGGGGGACAGCGGGTATACACCTTC; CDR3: CSVGGQRVYTF
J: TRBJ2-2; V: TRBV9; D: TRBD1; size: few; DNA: TGTGCCAGCAGCGTAGATGCGGGACAGGGCAAAACCGGGGAGCTGTTTTTT; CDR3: CASSVDAGQGKTGELFF
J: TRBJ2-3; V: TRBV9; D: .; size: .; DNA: TGTGCCAGCAGCGTAGACCGGACCGGGGATACGCAGTATTTT; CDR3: CASSVDRTGDTQYF
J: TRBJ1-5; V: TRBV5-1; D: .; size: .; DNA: TGCGCCAGCAGCTTGGTCCCCACAGATAGCAATCAGCCCCAGCATTTT; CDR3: CASSLVPTDSNQPQHF
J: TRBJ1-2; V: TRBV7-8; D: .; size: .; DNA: TGTGCCAGCAGCTTAGCGGCATTAGACTATGGCTACACCTTC; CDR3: CASSLAALDYGYTF
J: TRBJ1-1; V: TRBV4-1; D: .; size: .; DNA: TGCGCCAGCAGCCCAGGGTGGGTCGCGGGCACGAGAACTGAAGCTTTCTTT; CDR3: CASSPGWVAGTRTEAFF
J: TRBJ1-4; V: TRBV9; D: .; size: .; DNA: TGTGCCAGCAGCCCAAGGGGGACTAATGAAAAACTGTTTTTT; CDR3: CASSPRGTNEKLFF